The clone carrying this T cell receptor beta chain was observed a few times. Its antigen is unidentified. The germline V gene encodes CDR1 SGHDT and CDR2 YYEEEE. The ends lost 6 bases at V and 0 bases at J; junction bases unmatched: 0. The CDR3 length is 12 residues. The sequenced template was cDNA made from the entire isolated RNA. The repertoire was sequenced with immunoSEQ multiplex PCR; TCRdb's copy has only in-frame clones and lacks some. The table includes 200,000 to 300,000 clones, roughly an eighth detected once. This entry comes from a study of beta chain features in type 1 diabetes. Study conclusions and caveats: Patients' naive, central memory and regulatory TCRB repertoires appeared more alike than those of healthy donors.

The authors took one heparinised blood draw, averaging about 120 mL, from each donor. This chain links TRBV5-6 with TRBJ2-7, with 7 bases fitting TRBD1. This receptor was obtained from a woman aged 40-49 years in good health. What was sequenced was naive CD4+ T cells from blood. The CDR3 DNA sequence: TGTGCCAGCAACAGGGGCTCCTACGAGCAGTACTTC. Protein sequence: CASNRGSYEQYF. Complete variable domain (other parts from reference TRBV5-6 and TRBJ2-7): DAGVTQSPTHLIKTRGQQVTLRCSPKSGHDTVSWYQQALGQGPQFIFQYYEEEERQRGNFPDRFSGHQFPNYSSELNVNALLLGDSALYLCASNRGSYEQYFGPGTRLTVT.